Following are 20 T cell receptor beta chains from one sample sequenced in a study of blood T cell repertoires in COVID-19. Assay: immunoSEQ multiplex PCR; the TCRdb copy retains only in-frame clones and omits some. The sample holds more than 85,000 clones, approximately 80% seen once. Sample: peripheral blood. These TCRs come from a man in his sixties with active or convalescent COVID-19.

The rearrangement uses TRBV5-4 and TRBJ2-7; D ambiguous. Germline CDR1 and CDR2: SGHNT and YYREEE (reference sequence). The ends were cut back, 4 bases at V and 3 bases at J, with 5 bases in the middle. This CDR3 region has 11 residues. CDR3 bases: TGTGCCAGCAGCCGTTACTACGAGCAGTACGTC. It encodes CASSRYYEQYV.

The chain joins TRBV7-2 to TRBJ1-2, with TRBD1 as a possible D gene (5 bases). Trimming cost V 3 bases and J 2 bases, with 10 bases left between them. The CDR3 contains 14 residues. Looked up from germline, CDR1 is SGHTA and CDR2 is FQGNSA. CDR3 region: CASSLGRKNYGYTF. The CDR3 DNA reads TGTGCCAGCAGCTTGGGGCGAAAGAACTATGGCTACACCTTC.

The chain links TRBV11-2 to TRBJ2-7; a weak D match, TRBD2 (6 bases). Germline loops: CDR1 SGHAT, CDR2 FQNNGV. The CDR3 extends over 16 amino acids. Trimming removed 1 base from V and 2 bases from J, with 15 bases in between. The CDR3 here is CASSLGGFSGAYEQYF. DNA of the CDR3: TGTGCCAGCAGCTTAGGGGGATTTTCGGGGGCCTACGAGCAGTACTTC. The full variable domain, completed using reference TRBV11-2 and TRBJ2-7, is EAGVAQSPRYKIIEKRQSVAFWCNPISGHATLYWYQQILGQGPKLLIQFQNNGVVDDSQLPKDRFSAERLKGVDSTLKIQPAKLEDSAVYLCASSLGGFSGAYEQYFGPGTRLTVT.

This rearrangement joins TRBV6-2 or TRBV6-3 to TRBJ1-1, with D perhaps TRBD1 (6 bases). CDR1 is MNHEY and CDR2 is SVGEGT in the germline V gene. This CDR3 comprises 12 residues. Trimming took off 6 bases at V and 6 bases at J, with 11 bases between the two ends. CDR3 coding DNA: TGTGCCAGCAGCAAGGGACATTCTGAAGCTTTCTTT. This encodes CASSKGHSEAFF.

The J gene is TRBJ1-2, the V gene TRBV20-1; D gene unclear. This CDR3 spans 11 amino acids. Trimming removed 5 bases from V and 7 bases from J, with 11 bases in between. The germline gives CDR1 DFQATT, CDR2 SNEGSKA (reference sequence). In nucleotides, the CDR3 is TGCAGTGCTTCTACCCGCGGTGGCTACACCTTC. Protein product: CSASTRGGYTF.

Here the CDR3 reads CASSSHGGAEKLFF. The CDR3 DNA follows: TGTGCCAGCAGTTCTCACGGGGGGGCCGAAAAACTGTTTTTT. The V gene is TRBV7-9, the J gene TRBJ1-4; possible D gene TRBD1, 6 bases. The V and J ends lost 6 bases and 8 bases respectively, with 16 bases between them. There are 14 residues in the CDR3. In germline, CDR1 is SEHNR, CDR2 FQNEAQ (reference sequence).

The chain employs TRBV9 and TRBJ2-2, with 13 bases fitting TRBD2. The CDR3 is 13 residues long. Trimming removed 4 bases from V and 13 bases from J; junction bases left unmatched: 4. Germline-derived CDR1 and CDR2 are SGDLS and YYNGEE. The CDR3 DNA is TGTGCCAGCAGCCCGAGACTAGCGGGAGGGCTGTTTTTT. Its translation: CASSPRLAGGLFF.

The chain couples TRBV15 to TRBJ1-1; TRBD1 might be the D (6 bases). Germline CDR1 reads LNHNV; CDR2 reads YYDKDF (reference sequence). The CDR3 runs to 15 residues. V shed 3 bases and J shed 0 bases, with 11 bases lying between them. The CDR3: CATSSYGGMNTEAFF. The CDR3 nucleotides are TGTGCCACCAGCAGCTATGGGGGCATGAACACTGAAGCTTTCTTT.

Comments on this clone: Germline is not matched at one junction end, which may reflect a read error. The chain links TRBV11-2 to TRBJ2-3; the match to TRBD2 covers 9 bases. CDR1 is SGHAT, CDR2 FQNNGV, per germline. There are 15 residues in the CDR3. CDR3 region: CASSLGGSGSPTGYF. The CDR3 DNA sequence: TGTGCCAGCAGTTTAGGGGGTAGCGGGAGTCCAACGGGGTATTTT. Combining the CDR3 with reference TRBV11-2 and TRBJ2-3 gives the whole variable domain EAGVAQSPRYKIIEKRQSVAFWCNPISGHATLYWYQQILGQGPKLLIQFQNNGVVDDSQLPKDRFSAERLKGVDSTLKIQPAKLEDSAVYLCASSLGGSGSPTGYFGPGTRLTVL.

V is TRBV5-1 and J is TRBJ1-4; D is uncertain. The CDR3 spans 14 residues. Germline V CDR1 and CDR2: SGHRS, YFSETQ. V gave up 4 bases and J gave up 0 bases, with 7 bases separating them. The CDR3 nucleotides read TGCGCCAGCAGCCTCCTTGCAACTAATGAAAAACTGTTTTTT. The encoded protein is CASSLLATNEKLFF. The whole variable domain, remainder taken from reference TRBV5-1 and TRBJ1-4, is KAGVTQTPRYLIKTRGQQVTLSCSPISGHRSVSWYQQTPGQGLQFLFEYFSETQRNKGNFPGRFSGRQFSNSRSEMNVSTLELGDSALYLCASSLLATNEKLFFGSGTQLSVL.

This clone has only a few counts. The chain has TRBV27 and TRBJ1-1; TRBD1 agrees at 9 bases. J lost 5 bases, V lost 3 bases, and 7 bases had no gene match. The germline CDR1 and CDR2 sequences are MNHEY and SMNVEV (reference sequence). The CDR3 sequence is 15 residues long. The DNA of the CDR3 is TGTGCCAGCAGTTTGGTGGGACAGGGAAAGACTGAAGCTTTCTTT. Translation: CASSLVGQGKTEAFF.

This clone was seen only once. The V and J genes are TRBV19 and TRBJ2-7; 8 bases line up with TRBD1. The CDR3 sequence is 15 residues long. V lost 6 bases and J lost 3; bases outside the gene matches: 10. CDR1 is LNHDA and CDR2 is SQIVND in the germline V gene (reference sequence). The CDR3 nucleotides are TGTGCCAGTAGCCGGGGACAGGACCCCCTCTACGAGCAGTACTTC. It specifies CASSRGQDPLYEQYF.

The chain has TRBV18 and TRBJ2-7; D remains unclear. Germline-derived CDR1 and CDR2 are KGHSH and LQKENI. CDR3 length: 14 residues. V was clipped by 3 bases and J by 0 bases, with 9 bases between them. DNA of the CDR3: TGTGCCAGCTCACCGAACTGGAGCTCCTACGAGCAGTACTTC. Translated, it gives CASSPNWSSYEQYF.

The V gene is TRBV11-2, the J gene TRBJ2-1, with a tentative D call TRBD2 (5 bases). This CDR3 has 14 amino acids. V dropped 3 bases and J dropped 7 bases, with 13 bases sitting between them. Germline values: CDR1 SGHAT, CDR2 FQNNGV. CDR3 region: CASSLAGPRNEQFF. CDR3 DNA sequence: TGTGCCAGCAGCTTGGCGGGCCCTAGGAATGAGCAGTTCTTC.

This chain links TRBV11-2 with TRBJ2-4; D uncertain. The length of the CDR3 is 14 residues. Germline V lookup: CDR1 SGHAT, CDR2 FQNNGV. V was cut by 0 bases and J by 1 base, with 4 bases left in between. The CDR3 loop is CASSLDRAKNIQYF. The CDR3 DNA reads TGTGCCAGCAGCTTAGACAGGGCCAAAAACATTCAGTACTTC.

V gene TRBV9 combines with J gene TRBJ1-4; possible D gene TRBD1, 6 bases. CDR1 and CDR2 (germline): SGDLS, YYNGEE. The CDR3 is made up of 16 amino acids. V lost 2 bases, J lost 6 bases, and 17 bases lay in between. The CDR3 sequence is CASSVLAGVGDEKLFF. CDR3 sequence (DNA): TGTGCCAGCAGCGTCTTAGCAGGGGTTGGAGATGAAAAACTGTTTTTT.

This chain uses TRBV19 with TRBJ1-2, with D unclear. CDR3 length equals 17 residues. Trimming shortened V by 5 bases and J by 7 bases, and 26 bases separated the two germline ends. Looked up from germline, CDR1 is LNHDA and CDR2 is SQIVND (reference sequence). The CDR3 reads CASSSRAGLFWAPGYTF. Here the CDR3 DNA reads TGTGCCAGTAGTTCCCGTGCCGGCTTATTTTGGGCTCCTGGCTACACCTTC.

The chain links TRBV7-2 to TRBJ2-2; tentatively, D is TRBD2 (5 bases). The length of the CDR3 is 14 residues. Trimming took off 5 bases at V and 3 bases at J, with 10 bases between the two ends. From germline, CDR1 is SGHTA and CDR2 FQGNSA. The CDR3 is CASSLLGDTGELFF. In DNA form, the CDR3 reads TGTGCCAGCAGCCTACTAGGAGACACCGGGGAGCTGTTTTTT. The entire variable domain, with the rest obtained from reference TRBV7-2 and TRBJ2-2, is as follows: GAGVSQSPSNKVTEKGKDVELRCDPISGHTALYWYRQSLGQGLEFLIYFQGNSAPDKSGLPSDRFSAERTGGSVSTLTIQRTQQEDSAVYLCASSLLGDTGELFFGEGSRLTVL.

The V gene is TRBV7-9, the J gene TRBJ2-4; 8 bases line up with TRBD2. V lost 5 bases, J lost 4 bases, and 4 bases stayed unmatched. Germline V gene lookup returns CDR1 SEHNR and CDR2 FQNEAQ (reference sequence). The CDR3 covers 14 residues. The CDR3 nucleotides read TGTGCCAGCAGCCAAGCGGGGGATAAAAACATTCAGTACTTC. Amino acids: CASSQAGDKNIQYF.

The V gene is TRBV2, the J gene TRBJ2-1; 11 bases align to TRBD2. Germline-derived CDR1 and CDR2 are SNHLY and FYNNEI. V gave up 6 bases and J gave up 12 bases; unmatched junction bases: 4. CDR3 length: 12 amino acids. DNA for the CDR3: TGTGCCAGCAGGCTAGCGGGAGGCGTGCAGTTCTTC. Translating gives CASRLAGGVQFF.